This entry is about one TCR beta chain. This specimen belongs to a study of blood T cell repertoires in COVID-19. The study drew participants aged about 18 to 95 years from roughly 25 US areas. In the study's own analysis: The assay estimated nucleated cells by amplifying reference gene primers. Sequencing used immunoSEQ multiplex PCR; TCRdb keeps in-frame clones, though not all of them. Clone size and V and J calls were adopted from that table, with D and trimming inferred from the DNA. The repertoire holds hundreds of thousands of clones, with approximately 88% as singletons. Sequenced: PBMCs or T cells enriched from blood (not recorded which). This receptor was obtained from a woman aged 40 to 50 with acute COVID-19.

The CDR3 sequence: CASGFGLAGGYEQFF. The CDR3 DNA follows: TGTGCTAGTGGTTTCGGTCTAGCGGGGGGCTATGAGCAGTTCTTC. V usage is TRBV12-5 and J usage is TRBJ2-1; the match to TRBD2 covers 11 bases. The CDR3 extends over 15 amino acids. V lost 3 bases and J lost 8; bases outside the gene matches: 6. The germline gives CDR1 LGHNT, CDR2 FRNRAP. Combining the CDR3 with reference TRBV12-5 and TRBJ2-1 gives the whole variable domain DARVTQTPRHKVTEMGQEVTMRCQPILGHNTVFWYRQTMMQGLELLAYFRNRAPLDDSGMPKDRFSAEMPDATLATLKIQPSEPRDSAVYFCASGFGLAGGYEQFFGPGTRLTVL.